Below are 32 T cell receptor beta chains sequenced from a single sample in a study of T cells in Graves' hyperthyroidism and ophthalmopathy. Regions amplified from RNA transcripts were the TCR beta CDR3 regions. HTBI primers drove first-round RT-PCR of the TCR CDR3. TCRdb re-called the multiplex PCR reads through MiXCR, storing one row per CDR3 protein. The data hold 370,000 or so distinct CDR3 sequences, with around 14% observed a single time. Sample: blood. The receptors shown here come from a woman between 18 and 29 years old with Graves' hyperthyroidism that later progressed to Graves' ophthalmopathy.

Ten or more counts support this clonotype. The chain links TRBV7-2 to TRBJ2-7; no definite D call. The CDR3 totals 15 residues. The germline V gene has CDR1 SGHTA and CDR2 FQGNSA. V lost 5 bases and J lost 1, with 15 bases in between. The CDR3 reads CASSTDRTPSYEQYF. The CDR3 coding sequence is TGTGCCAGCAGCACAGACCGGACCCCATCCTACGAGCAGTACTTC.

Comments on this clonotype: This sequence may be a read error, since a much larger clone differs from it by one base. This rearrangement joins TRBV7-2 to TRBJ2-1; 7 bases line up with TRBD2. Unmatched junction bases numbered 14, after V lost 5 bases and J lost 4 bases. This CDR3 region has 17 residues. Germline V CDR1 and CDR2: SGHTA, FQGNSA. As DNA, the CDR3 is TGTGCCAGCAGCCAAGGTTGGGTGGGAGGGTGGTACAATGAGCAGTTCTTC. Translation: CASSQGWVGGWYNEQFF.

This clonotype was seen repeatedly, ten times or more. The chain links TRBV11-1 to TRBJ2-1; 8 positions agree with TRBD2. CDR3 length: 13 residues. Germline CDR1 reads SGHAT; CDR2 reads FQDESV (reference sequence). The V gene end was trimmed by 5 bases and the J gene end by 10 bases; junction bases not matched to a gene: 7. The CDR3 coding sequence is TGTGCCAGCAGCCAGGAGCGGGGGCAGGAGCAGTTCTTC. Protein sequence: CASSQERGQEQFF.

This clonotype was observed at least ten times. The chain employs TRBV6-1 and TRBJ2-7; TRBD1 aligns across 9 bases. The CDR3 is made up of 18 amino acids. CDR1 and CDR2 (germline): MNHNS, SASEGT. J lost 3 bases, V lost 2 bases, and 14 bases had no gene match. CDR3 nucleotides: TGTGCCAGCAGTGAAATTCTGATCGGGACAGGGTTCGACTACGAGCAGTACTTC. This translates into CASSEILIGTGFDYEQYF.

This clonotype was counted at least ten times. In nucleotides, the CDR3 is TGCGCCAGCAGCCGGGACAGGGAGTTCGGGTACAATGAGCAGTTCTTC. Residues: CASSRDREFGYNEQFF. This chain links TRBV5-1 with TRBJ2-1, with 9 positions matching TRBD1. The trim removed 4 bases at V and 4 bases at J, leaving 9 bases unmatched. Germline CDR1 and CDR2: SGHRS and YFSETQ. The CDR3 covers 16 residues.

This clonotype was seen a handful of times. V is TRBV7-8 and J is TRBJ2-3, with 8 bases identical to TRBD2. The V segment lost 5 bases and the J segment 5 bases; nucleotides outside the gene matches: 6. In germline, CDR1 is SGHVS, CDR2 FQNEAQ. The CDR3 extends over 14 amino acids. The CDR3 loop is CASSSGTRLDTQYF. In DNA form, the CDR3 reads TGTGCCAGCAGCAGCGGGACTAGGTTAGATACGCAGTATTTT.

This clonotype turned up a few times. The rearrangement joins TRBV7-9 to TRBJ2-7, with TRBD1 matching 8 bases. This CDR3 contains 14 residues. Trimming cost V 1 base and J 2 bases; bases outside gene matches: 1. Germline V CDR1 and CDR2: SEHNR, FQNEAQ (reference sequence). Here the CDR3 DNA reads TGTGCCAGCAGCTTAGAGGACAGGGCCTACGAGCAGTACTTC. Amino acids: CASSLEDRAYEQYF.

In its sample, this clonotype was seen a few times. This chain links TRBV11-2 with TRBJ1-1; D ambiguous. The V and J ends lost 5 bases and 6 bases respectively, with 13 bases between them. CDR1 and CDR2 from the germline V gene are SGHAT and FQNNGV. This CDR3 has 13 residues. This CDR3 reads CASSRDPPSEAFF. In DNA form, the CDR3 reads TGTGCCAGCAGCAGAGACCCGCCGTCTGAAGCTTTCTTT.

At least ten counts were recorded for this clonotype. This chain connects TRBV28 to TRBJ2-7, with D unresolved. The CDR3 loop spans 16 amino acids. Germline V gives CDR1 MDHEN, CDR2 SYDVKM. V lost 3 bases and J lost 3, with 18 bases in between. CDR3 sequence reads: CASSLSRSSSLYEQYF. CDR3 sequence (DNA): TGTGCCAGCAGTTTGAGTAGGTCCTCCAGTCTCTACGAGCAGTACTTC.

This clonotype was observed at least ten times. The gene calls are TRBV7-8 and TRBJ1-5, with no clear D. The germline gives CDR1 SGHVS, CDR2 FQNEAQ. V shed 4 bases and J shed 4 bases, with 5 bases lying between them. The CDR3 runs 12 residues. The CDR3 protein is CASSWGNQPQHF. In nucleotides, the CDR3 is TGTGCCAGCAGCTGGGGAAATCAGCCCCAGCATTTT.

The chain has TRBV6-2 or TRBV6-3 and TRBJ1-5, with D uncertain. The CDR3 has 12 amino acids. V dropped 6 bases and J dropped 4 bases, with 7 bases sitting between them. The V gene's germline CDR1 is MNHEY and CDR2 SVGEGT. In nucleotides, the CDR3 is TGTGCCAGCAGAAGCGTGAATCAGCCCCAGCATTTT. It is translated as CASRSVNQPQHF.

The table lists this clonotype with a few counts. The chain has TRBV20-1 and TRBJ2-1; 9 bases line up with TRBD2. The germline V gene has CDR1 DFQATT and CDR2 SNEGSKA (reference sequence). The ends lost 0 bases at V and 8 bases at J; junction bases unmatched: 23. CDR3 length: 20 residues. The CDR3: CSARDVGVRAGGPWYDEQFF. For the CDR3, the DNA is TGCAGTGCTAGAGATGTTGGGGTTCGGGCGGGAGGGCCGTGGTACGATGAGCAGTTCTTC.

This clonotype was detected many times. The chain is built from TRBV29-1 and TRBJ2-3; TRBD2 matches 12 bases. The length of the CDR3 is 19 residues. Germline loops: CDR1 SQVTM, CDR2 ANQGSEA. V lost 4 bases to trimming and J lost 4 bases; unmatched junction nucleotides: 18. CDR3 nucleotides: TGCAGCGTTGTAGGACTAGCGGGACACCGAGGGCGTGATGCAGATACGCAGTATTTT. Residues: CSVVGLAGHRGRDADTQYF.

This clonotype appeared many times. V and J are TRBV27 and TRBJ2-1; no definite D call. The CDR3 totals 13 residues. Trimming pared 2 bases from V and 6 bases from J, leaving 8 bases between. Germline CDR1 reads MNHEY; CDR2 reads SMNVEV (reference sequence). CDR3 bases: TGTGCCAGCAGTTTAGGCCACTTCAATGAGCAGTTCTTC. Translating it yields CASSLGHFNEQFF.

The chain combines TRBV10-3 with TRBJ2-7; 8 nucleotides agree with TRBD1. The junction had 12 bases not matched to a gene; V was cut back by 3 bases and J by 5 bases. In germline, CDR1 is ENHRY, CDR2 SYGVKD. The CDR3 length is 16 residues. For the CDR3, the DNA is TGTGCCATCAGTGATATGATTGGACAGGGAGATAACGAGCAGTACTTC. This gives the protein CAISDMIGQGDNEQYF.

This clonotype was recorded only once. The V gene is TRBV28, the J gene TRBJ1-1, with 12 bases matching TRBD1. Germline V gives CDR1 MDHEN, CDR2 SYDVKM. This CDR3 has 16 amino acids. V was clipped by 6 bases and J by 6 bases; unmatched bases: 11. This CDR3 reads CASRLGTGGTKAEAFF. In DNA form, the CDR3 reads TGTGCCAGCAGACTCGGGACAGGGGGCACTAAGGCTGAAGCTTTCTTT.

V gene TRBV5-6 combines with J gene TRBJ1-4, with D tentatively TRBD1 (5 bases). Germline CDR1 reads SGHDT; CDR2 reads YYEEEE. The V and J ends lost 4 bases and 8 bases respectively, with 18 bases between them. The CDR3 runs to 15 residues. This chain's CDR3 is CASSPPGGEREKLFF. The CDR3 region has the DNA TGTGCCAGCAGCCCCCCGGGAGGGGAACGAGAAAAACTGTTTTTT.

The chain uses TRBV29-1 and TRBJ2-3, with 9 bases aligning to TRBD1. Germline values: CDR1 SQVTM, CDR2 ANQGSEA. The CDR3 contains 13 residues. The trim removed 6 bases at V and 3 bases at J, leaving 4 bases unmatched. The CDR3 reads CSVPGQGTDTQYF. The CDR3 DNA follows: TGCAGCGTCCCGGGACAGGGAACAGATACGCAGTATTTT.

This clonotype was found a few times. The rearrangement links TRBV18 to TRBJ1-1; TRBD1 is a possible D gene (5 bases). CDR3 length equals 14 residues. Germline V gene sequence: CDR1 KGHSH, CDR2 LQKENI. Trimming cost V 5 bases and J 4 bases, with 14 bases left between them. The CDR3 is CASSSDGGVTEAFF. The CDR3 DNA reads TGTGCCAGCTCATCGGACGGGGGGGTCACTGAAGCTTTCTTT.

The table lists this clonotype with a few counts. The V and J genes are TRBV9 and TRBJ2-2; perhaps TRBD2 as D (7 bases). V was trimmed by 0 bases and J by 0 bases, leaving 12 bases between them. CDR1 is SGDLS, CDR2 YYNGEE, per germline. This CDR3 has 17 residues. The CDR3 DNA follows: TGTGCCAGCAGCGTAGGCGGGGGCAATCCGAACACCGGGGAGCTGTTTTTT. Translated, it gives CASSVGGGNPNTGELFF.

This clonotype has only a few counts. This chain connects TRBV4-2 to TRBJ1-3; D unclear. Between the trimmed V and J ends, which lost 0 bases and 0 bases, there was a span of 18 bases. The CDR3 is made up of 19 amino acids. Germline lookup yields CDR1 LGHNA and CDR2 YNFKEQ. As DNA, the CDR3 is TGTGCCAGCAGCCAAGAGACGAGTGTCCCGGTGGCCTCTGGAAACACCATATATTTT. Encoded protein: CASSQETSVPVASGNTIYF.

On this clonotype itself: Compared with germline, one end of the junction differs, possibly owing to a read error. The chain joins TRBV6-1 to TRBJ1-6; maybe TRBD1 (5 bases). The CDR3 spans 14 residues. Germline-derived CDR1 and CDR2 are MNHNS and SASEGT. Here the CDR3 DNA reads TGTGCCGGCAGTGAAGTCCAGGGAAATTCACCCCTCCACTTT. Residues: CAGSEVQGNSPLHF.

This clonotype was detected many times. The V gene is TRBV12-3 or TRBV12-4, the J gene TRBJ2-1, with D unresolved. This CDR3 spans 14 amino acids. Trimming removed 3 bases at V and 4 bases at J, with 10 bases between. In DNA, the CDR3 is TGTGCCAGCAGTTTCCAGGCTGGATACAATGAGCAGTTCTTC. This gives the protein CASSFQAGYNEQFF.

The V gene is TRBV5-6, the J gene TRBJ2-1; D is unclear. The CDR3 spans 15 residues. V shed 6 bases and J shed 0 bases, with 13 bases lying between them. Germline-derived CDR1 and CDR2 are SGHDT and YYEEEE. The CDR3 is CASTRVGSSYNEQFF. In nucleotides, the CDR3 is TGTGCCAGCACTCGGGTCGGAAGCTCCTACAATGAGCAGTTCTTC. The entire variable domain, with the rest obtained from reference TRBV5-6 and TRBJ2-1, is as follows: DAGVTQSPTHLIKTRGQQVTLRCSPKSGHDTVSWYQQALGQGPQFIFQYYEEEERQRGNFPDRFSGHQFPNYSSELNVNALLLGDSALYLCASTRVGSSYNEQFFGPGTRLTVL.

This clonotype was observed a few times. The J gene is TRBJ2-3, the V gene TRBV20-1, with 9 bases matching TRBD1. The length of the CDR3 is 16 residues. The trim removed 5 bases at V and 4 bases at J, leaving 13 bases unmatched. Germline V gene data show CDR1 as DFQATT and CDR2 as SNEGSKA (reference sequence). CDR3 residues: CSARKQGAPVSDTQYF. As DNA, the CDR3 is TGCAGTGCTCGCAAACAGGGGGCGCCTGTGTCAGATACGCAGTATTTT.

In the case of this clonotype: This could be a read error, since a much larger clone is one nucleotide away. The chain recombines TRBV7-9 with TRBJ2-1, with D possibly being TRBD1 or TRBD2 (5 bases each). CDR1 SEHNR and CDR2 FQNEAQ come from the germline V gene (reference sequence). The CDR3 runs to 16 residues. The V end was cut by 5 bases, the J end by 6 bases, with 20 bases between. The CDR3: CASSLRPGPSCNEQFF. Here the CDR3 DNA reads TGTGCCAGCAGCCTTAGACCGGGGCCTAGCTGCAATGAGCAGTTCTTC.

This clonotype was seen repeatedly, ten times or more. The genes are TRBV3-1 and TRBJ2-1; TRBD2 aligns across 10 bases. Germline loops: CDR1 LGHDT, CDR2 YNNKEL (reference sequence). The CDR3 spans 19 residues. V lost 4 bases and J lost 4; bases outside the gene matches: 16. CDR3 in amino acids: CASSRLWASGRTYYNEQFF. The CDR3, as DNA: TGTGCCAGCAGCCGACTGTGGGCTAGCGGGAGAACGTATTACAATGAGCAGTTCTTC.

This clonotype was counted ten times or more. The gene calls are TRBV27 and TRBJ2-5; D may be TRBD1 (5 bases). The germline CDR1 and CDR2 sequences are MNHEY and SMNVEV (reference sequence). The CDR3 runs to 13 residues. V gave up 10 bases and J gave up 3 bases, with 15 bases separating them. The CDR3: CATTRQIEETQYF. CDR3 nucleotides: TGTGCCACCACCAGACAGATAGAAGAGACCCAGTACTTC.

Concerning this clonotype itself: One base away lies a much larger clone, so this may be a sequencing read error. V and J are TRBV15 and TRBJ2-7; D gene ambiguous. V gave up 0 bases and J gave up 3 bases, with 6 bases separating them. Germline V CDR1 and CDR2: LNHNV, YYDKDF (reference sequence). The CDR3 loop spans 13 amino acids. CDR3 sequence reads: CATSRDIGYEQYF. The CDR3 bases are TGTGCCACCAGCAGAGATATCGGCTACGAGCAGTACTTC.

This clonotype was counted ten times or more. The CDR3 sequence is CSPPGQGKNEQFF. The CDR3 bases are TGCAGCCCACCGGGACAGGGAAAAAATGAGCAGTTCTTC. The chain has TRBV20-1 and TRBJ2-1, with TRBD1 matching 9 bases. This CDR3 is built from 13 residues. In germline, CDR1 is DFQATT, CDR2 SNEGSKA (reference sequence).

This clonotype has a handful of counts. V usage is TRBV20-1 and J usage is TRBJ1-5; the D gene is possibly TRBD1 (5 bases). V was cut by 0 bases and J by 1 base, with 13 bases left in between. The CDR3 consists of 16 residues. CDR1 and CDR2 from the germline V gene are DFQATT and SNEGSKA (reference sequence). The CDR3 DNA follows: TGCAGTGCTAGAGAGGGGCAGGGCTCCAGCAATCAGCCCCAGCATTTT. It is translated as CSAREGQGSSNQPQHF.

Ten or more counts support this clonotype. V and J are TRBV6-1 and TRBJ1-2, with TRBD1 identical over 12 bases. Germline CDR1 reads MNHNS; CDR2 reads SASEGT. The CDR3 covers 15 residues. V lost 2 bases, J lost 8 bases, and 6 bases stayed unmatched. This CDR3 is CASSEWDRGRRGYTF. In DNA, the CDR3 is TGTGCCAGCAGTGAATGGGACAGGGGGCGGAGAGGCTACACCTTC.